Listed below are T cell receptor beta chains from one sample, sequenced in a study of radiotherapy plus CTLA-4 blockade in lung cancer. Assay: immunoSEQ multiplex PCR; the TCRdb copy retains only in-frame clones and omits some. Counted here are around 65,000 clones, roughly 80% occurring once; the ten biggest clones make up 4.4%. The sequenced sample was peripheral blood, obtained from a patient treated with radiotherapy plus ipilimumab. Receptors were obtained from a human donor with non-small cell lung cancer who had a complete response to radiotherapy plus ipilimumab. Each CDR3 is given with its conserved first and last residue. D genes are given only for firm matches. Some rows mark clone size as missing; the rest say once, few, many or name a class of expanded clone.

j_call clone_size v_call d_call cdr3_aa cdr3_nt
TRBJ1-1 - TRBV11-2 - CASSLEWSEAFF TGTGCCAGCAGCTTAGAATGGAGTGAAGCTTTCTTT
TRBJ1-2 - TRBV9 - CASSVDPSSYGYTF TGTGCCAGCAGCGTAGATCCATCCTCCTATGGCTACACCTTC
TRBJ2-2 - TRBV19 TRBD2 CASQRGWDGELFF TGTGCCAGCCAGCGGGGTTGGGACGGGGAGCTGTTTTTT
TRBJ1-5 - TRBV30 - CAWSLAGHSKYQPQHF TGTGCCTGGAGCCTGGCGGGACACTCAAAATATCAGCCCCAGCATTTT
TRBJ1-2 - TRBV7-2 TRBD1 CASSFGTGISGYTF TGTGCCAGCAGCTTTGGGACAGGGATAAGTGGCTACACCTTC
TRBJ1-5 few TRBV7-2 - CASSPWGANQPQHF TGTGCCAGCAGTCCTTGGGGGGCAAATCAGCCCCAGCATTTT
TRBJ1-6 - TRBV6-6 - CASSSDDSPLHF TGTGCCAGCAGTTCGGACGATTCACCCCTCCACTTT
TRBJ2-3 once TRBV5-4 - CASSFAGKVTDTQYF TGTGCCAGCAGTTTCGCGGGAAAAGTCACAGATACGCAGTATTTT
TRBJ2-1 once TRBV5-1 TRBD2 CASNPLAGAWDEQFF TGCGCCAGCAACCCTCTAGCGGGGGCCTGGGATGAGCAGTTCTTC
TRBJ1-6 - TRBV14 - CASSQSRYSPLHF TGTGCCAGCAGCCAAAGCAGATATTCACCCCTCCACTTT
TRBJ1-2 few TRBV30 - CAWSARNGYTF TGTGCCTGGAGTGCACGGAATGGCTACACCTTC
TRBJ1-6 - TRBV5-6 - CASSLVGATYNSPLHF TGTGCCAGCAGCTTGGTTGGGGCCACCTATAATTCACCCCTCCACTTT
TRBJ1-2 - TRBV7-6 - CASSLAGGPMGGYTF TGTGCCAGCAGCTTAGCTGGGGGCCCCATGGGTGGCTACACCTTC
TRBJ2-7 - TRBV28 - CASSLGQELHEQYF TGTGCCAGCAGTCTAGGGCAGGAACTCCACGAGCAGTACTTC
TRBJ2-1 - TRBV21-1 - CASSKGGRLAGYNEQFF TGTGCCAGCAGCAAAGGGGGTCGGCTAGCAGGGTACAATGAGCAGTTCTTC
TRBJ1-5 - TRBV30 - CAWSVRAGRGQPQHF TGTGCCTGGAGTGTAAGGGCAGGGAGAGGTCAGCCCCAGCATTTT
TRBJ1-1 once TRBV30 - CAWTLGGARTEAFF TGTGCCTGGACCCTCGGGGGGGCCCGCACTGAAGCTTTCTTT
TRBJ2-1 - TRBV5-4 TRBD1 CASSRDRAANEQFF TGTGCCAGCAGCAGAGACAGGGCCGCCAATGAGCAGTTCTTC
TRBJ1-3 - TRBV11-3 - CASSSGTTSGNTIYF TGTGCCAGCAGCTCAGGGACCACATCTGGAAACACCATATATTTT
TRBJ2-1 once TRBV6-6 - CASSRWDLLAGNEQFF TGTGCCAGCAGTCGTTGGGACTTACTCGCAGGCAATGAGCAGTTCTTC
TRBJ1-3 few TRBV18 - CASSPITGSGNTIYF TGTGCCAGCTCACCAATCACGGGCTCTGGAAACACCATATATTTT
TRBJ2-3 - TRBV7-2 TRBD1 CASSLNRGHMYF TGTGCCAGCAGCTTGAACAGGGGGCATATGTATTTT
TRBJ1-1 - TRBV13 - CASSFRDTRGAFF TGTGCCAGCAGCTTCCGGGACACGAGGGGAGCTTTCTTT
TRBJ2-1 - TRBV5-1 TRBD1 CASSLNGQGAYNEQFF TGCGCCAGCAGCTTGAATGGACAGGGGGCCTACAATGAGCAGTTCTTC
TRBJ2-2 - TRBV10-1 - CASSDLLGGTGELFF TGCGCCAGCAGTGATCTCCTCGGGGGAACCGGGGAGCTGTTTTTT
TRBJ1-1 few TRBV30 - CAWKPSNRGWNTEAFF TGTGCCTGGAAACCATCGAACAGAGGATGGAACACTGAAGCTTTCTTT
TRBJ2-7 - TRBV15 - CATSRVYGGGQEFYEQYF TGTGCCACCAGCAGAGTATACGGGGGAGGACAGGAGTTCTACGAGCAGTACTTC
TRBJ2-1 - TRBV6-4 TRBD1 CASSSRDRGYNEQFF TGTGCCAGCAGTTCTCGGGACAGGGGCTACAATGAGCAGTTCTTC
TRBJ1-6 - TRBV9 TRBD1 CASSLTTGGRSPLHF TGTGCCAGCAGCCTGACGACAGGGGGTCGATCACCCCTCCACTTT
TRBJ1-2 - TRBV9 TRBD1 CASSGQGRNYGYTF TGTGCCAGCAGCGGACAGGGGAGAAACTATGGCTACACCTTC
TRBJ1-1 - TRBV19 - CASRETSAMNTEAFF TGTGCCAGTAGGGAAACCTCAGCCATGAACACTGAAGCTTTCTTT
TRBJ1-5 - TRBV4-3 - CASSQDKSQPQHF TGCGCCAGCAGCCAAGATAAAAGTCAGCCCCAGCATTTT
TRBJ2-2 - TRBV6-6 TRBD1 CAGSRDRGLGGELFF TGTGCCGGAAGCCGGGACAGGGGTTTAGGCGGGGAGCTGTTTTTT
TRBJ1-1 - TRBV5-4 - CASSWDGLPEAFF TGTGCCAGCAGCTGGGACGGCTTGCCTGAAGCTTTCTTT
TRBJ1-5 - TRBV5-6 - CASSLGGGNQPQHF TGTGCCAGCAGTCTGGGGGGAGGCAATCAGCCCCAGCATTTT
TRBJ2-5 - TRBV7-2 - CASSPQVSVQETQYF TGTGCCAGCAGCCCCCAGGTGTCAGTTCAAGAGACCCAGTACTTC
TRBJ2-1 - TRBV25-1 - CASSPLGYHNEQFF TGTGCCAGCAGTCCGCTGGGGTATCACAATGAGCAGTTCTTC
TRBJ2-3 - TRBV25-1 TRBD2 CASSVETSGSSTDTQYF TGTGCCAGCAGTGTGGAGACTAGCGGTTCTAGCACAGATACGCAGTATTTT
TRBJ2-1 - TRBV9 - CASSLTSTRSYNEQFF TGTGCCAGCAGCCTAACTAGCACCCGCTCCTACAATGAGCAGTTCTTC
TRBJ1-4 - TRBV7-2 - CASSLEGGLKKLFF TGTGCCAGCAGCTTAGAGGGGGGGTTGAAAAAACTGTTTTTT
TRBJ2-3 - TRBV5-4 TRBD2 CASSQTSGGFTDTQYF TGTGCCAGCAGCCAGACTAGCGGGGGGTTCACAGATACGCAGTATTTT
TRBJ2-3 - TRBV9 - CASSVGGASTDTQYF TGTGCCAGCAGCGTGGGCGGAGCTAGCACAGATACGCAGTATTTT
TRBJ1-4 once TRBV5-4 TRBD1 CASSHRTGEFGTNEKLFF TGTGCCAGCAGCCACCGGACAGGGGAATTTGGAACTAATGAAAAACTGTTTTTT
TRBJ1-1 - TRBV5-4 TRBD1 CASSLAQGGTEAFF TGTGCCAGCAGCTTGGCCCAGGGGGGAACTGAAGCTTTCTTT
TRBJ2-7 - TRBV2 - CASIGGLSSYEQYF TGTGCCAGCATAGGGGGACTAAGCTCCTACGAGCAGTACTTC
TRBJ1-1 - TRBV19 - CASSMGWVNTEAFF TGTGCCAGTAGTATGGGGTGGGTGAACACTGAAGCTTTCTTT
TRBJ2-5 - TRBV6-5 TRBD2 CASSYSISAGAETQYF TGTGCCAGCAGTTACTCGATAAGTGCGGGAGCCGAGACCCAGTACTTC
TRBJ1-5 - TRBV7-8 - CASSLELQPQHF TGTGCCAGCAGCTTAGAGTTGCAGCCCCAGCATTTT
TRBJ1-6 few TRBV4-3 - CASSLDSYNSPLHF TGCGCCAGCAGCCTTGACTCCTATAATTCACCCCTCCACTTT